These T cell receptor beta chains were read from a single sample in a study of cytomegalovirus exposure and HLA in healthy donors. Repertoires were generated with immunoSEQ multiplex PCR, while TCRdb's copy carries only in-frame clones and drops some. The ten top clones account for around 4%, within a sample of 95,000 to 150,000 clones. Sequenced input: PBMCs. These receptors came from a man aged 18 to 29 in good health and CMV-seronegative. Both conserved end residues are part of each CDR3. Fields, in order: D gene, J gene, V gene, CDR3 protein, CDR3 DNA. D genes are given only for firm matches.

d_call: TRBD2; j_call: TRBJ2-7; v_call: TRBV2; cdr3_aa: CASNGRIELSYEQYF; cdr3_nt: TGTGCCAGCAACGGGAGGATAGAGCTTTCCTACGAGCAGTACTTC
d_call: TRBD1; j_call: TRBJ2-7; v_call: TRBV5-1; cdr3_aa: CASSTKTGSYEQYF; cdr3_nt: TGCGCCAGCAGCACCAAGACAGGGTCCTACGAGCAGTACTTC
d_call: TRBD2; j_call: TRBJ2-5; v_call: TRBV18; cdr3_aa: CASSPTPRSGGPQETQYF; cdr3_nt: TGTGCCAGCTCACCTACCCCTAGATCGGGGGGGCCACAAGAGACCCAGTACTTC
d_call: .; j_call: TRBJ2-2; v_call: TRBV28; cdr3_aa: CASIVGGGTGELFF; cdr3_nt: TGTGCCAGCATCGTGGGAGGCGGCACCGGGGAGCTGTTTTTT
d_call: TRBD2; j_call: TRBJ2-3; v_call: TRBV28; cdr3_aa: CASRPLAGGPTDTQYF; cdr3_nt: TGTGCCAGCAGACCCCTAGCGGGAGGGCCAACAGATACGCAGTATTTT
d_call: TRBD1; j_call: TRBJ1-4; v_call: TRBV6-5; cdr3_aa: CASSKGTGASEKLFF; cdr3_nt: TGTGCCAGCAGTAAGGGGACAGGGGCATCTGAAAAACTGTTTTTT
d_call: .; j_call: TRBJ2-2; v_call: TRBV5-1; cdr3_aa: CAGNPKAVDTGELFF; cdr3_nt: TGCGCCGGCAACCCTAAGGCGGTGGACACCGGGGAGCTGTTTTTT
d_call: TRBD1; j_call: TRBJ2-7; v_call: TRBV27; cdr3_aa: CASSLRGQVYEQYF; cdr3_nt: TGTGCCAGCAGTTTACGGGGACAGGTCTACGAGCAGTACTTC
d_call: .; j_call: TRBJ2-2; v_call: TRBV6-6; cdr3_aa: CASSYTLSNTGELFF; cdr3_nt: TGTGCCAGCAGCTATACACTATCGAACACCGGGGAGCTGTTCTTT
d_call: .; j_call: TRBJ2-7; v_call: TRBV6-5; cdr3_aa: CASSYYGGVRGDEQYF; cdr3_nt: TGTGCCAGCAGTTACTACGGAGGAGTCCGGGGTGACGAGCAGTACTTC
d_call: TRBD2; j_call: TRBJ2-2; v_call: TRBV7-8; cdr3_aa: CASSLRTSGPGELFF; cdr3_nt: TGTGCCAGCAGCCTACGGACTAGCGGGCCCGGGGAGCTGTTTTTT
d_call: .; j_call: TRBJ2-5; v_call: TRBV27; cdr3_aa: CASSLFGRVRSETQYF; cdr3_nt: TGTGCCAGCAGTTTATTCGGCAGGGTGAGAAGCGAGACCCAGTACTTC
d_call: .; j_call: TRBJ2-7; v_call: TRBV9; cdr3_aa: CASSVGGSYEQYF; cdr3_nt: TGTGCCAGCAGCGTAGGAGGGAGCTACGAGCAGTACTTC
d_call: .; j_call: TRBJ1-1; v_call: TRBV6-5; cdr3_aa: CASSYPHSTENTEAFF; cdr3_nt: TGTGCCAGCAGTTACCCACATTCGACAGAGAACACTGAAGCTTTCTTT
d_call: .; j_call: TRBJ1-1; v_call: TRBV2; cdr3_aa: CASSGFISTEAFF; cdr3_nt: TGTGCCAGCAGTGGGTTTATCAGCACTGAAGCTTTCTTT
d_call: TRBD2; j_call: TRBJ2-1; v_call: TRBV19; cdr3_aa: CASSIEVSGRINEQFF; cdr3_nt: TGTGCCAGTAGTATAGAGGTTAGCGGGAGGATCAATGAGCAGTTCTTC
d_call: TRBD1; j_call: TRBJ1-1; v_call: TRBV28; cdr3_aa: CASSKPGGGRMTEAFF; cdr3_nt: TGTGCCAGCAGTAAACCTGGAGGGGGCAGGATGACTGAAGCTTTCTTT
d_call: .; j_call: TRBJ2-2; v_call: TRBV9; cdr3_aa: CASRASQGGTGELFF; cdr3_nt: TGTGCCAGCAGGGCATCACAGGGTGGCACCGGGGAGCTGTTTTTT
d_call: .; j_call: TRBJ1-4; v_call: TRBV18; cdr3_aa: CASSHRKDKNEKLFF; cdr3_nt: TGTGCCAGCTCACATCGAAAAGACAAGAATGAAAAACTGTTTTTT
d_call: TRBD1; j_call: TRBJ2-1; v_call: TRBV2; cdr3_aa: CASSLSGGRNEQFF; cdr3_nt: TGTGCCAGCAGTCTCTCAGGGGGTAGGAATGAGCAGTTCTTC
d_call: TRBD1; j_call: TRBJ2-1; v_call: TRBV9; cdr3_aa: CASSASGTETYNEQFF; cdr3_nt: TGTGCCAGCAGCGCCTCCGGGACAGAAACCTACAATGAGCAGTTCTTC
d_call: .; j_call: TRBJ2-1; v_call: TRBV6-1; cdr3_aa: CASREGSWGQFF; cdr3_nt: TGTGCCAGCAGGGAGGGATCTTGGGGGCAGTTCTTC
d_call: .; j_call: TRBJ2-7; v_call: TRBV27; cdr3_aa: CASSRLESQTYEQYF; cdr3_nt: TGTGCCAGCAGTCGCCTTGAGAGCCAAACCTACGAGCAGTACTTC
d_call: .; j_call: TRBJ2-7; v_call: TRBV23-1; cdr3_aa: CASSHLDEQYF; cdr3_nt: TGCGCCAGCAGTCATTTAGATGAGCAGTACTTC
d_call: TRBD2; j_call: TRBJ2-5; v_call: TRBV19; cdr3_aa: CASSIGLAGGQETQYF; cdr3_nt: TGTGCCAGTAGTATCGGACTAGCGGGGGGGCAAGAGACCCAGTACTTC
d_call: TRBD2; j_call: TRBJ2-2; v_call: TRBV7-9; cdr3_aa: CASSRALREEAGELFF; cdr3_nt: TGTGCCAGCAGCCGAGCACTGCGGGAGGAAGCCGGGGAGCTGTTTTTT
d_call: .; j_call: TRBJ1-2; v_call: TRBV11-2; cdr3_aa: CASSPPPGGRGYTF; cdr3_nt: TGTGCCAGCAGCCCGCCCCCCGGAGGCAGGGGCTACACCTTC
d_call: .; j_call: TRBJ1-2; v_call: TRBV27; cdr3_aa: CASSFNRATGGYTF; cdr3_nt: TGTGCCAGCAGTTTCAACCGAGCGACGGGTGGCTACACCTTC
d_call: TRBD1; j_call: TRBJ2-1; v_call: TRBV5-1; cdr3_aa: CASSLGMGQGYNEQFF; cdr3_nt: TGCGCCAGCAGCTTGGGTATGGGACAGGGGTACAATGAGCAGTTCTTC
d_call: .; j_call: TRBJ1-5; v_call: TRBV7-8; cdr3_aa: CASSLARRGSNQPQHF; cdr3_nt: TGTGCCAGCAGCTTAGCGCGCAGGGGTAGCAATCAGCCCCAGCATTTT
d_call: .; j_call: TRBJ2-7; v_call: TRBV19; cdr3_aa: CASSIAGLSSYEQYF; cdr3_nt: TGTGCCAGTAGTATTGCCGGACTATCCTCCTACGAGCAGTACTTC
d_call: .; j_call: TRBJ1-1; v_call: TRBV18; cdr3_aa: CASSPPGPSTTEAFF; cdr3_nt: TGTGCCAGCTCACCACCGGGGCCTTCAACAACTGAAGCTTTCTTT
d_call: .; j_call: TRBJ1-2; v_call: TRBV9; cdr3_aa: CASRAFRHGYTF; cdr3_nt: TGTGCCAGCAGGGCCTTCAGGCATGGCTACACCTTC
d_call: .; j_call: TRBJ2-3; v_call: TRBV10-1; cdr3_aa: CASSESPLGGRLNTQYF; cdr3_nt: TGCGCCAGCAGTGAGTCCCCCCTTGGGGGGAGACTGAATACGCAGTATTTT
d_call: TRBD1; j_call: TRBJ2-7; v_call: TRBV4-1; cdr3_aa: CASSQGGQGAREQYF; cdr3_nt: TGCGCCAGCAGCCAAGGGGGACAGGGGGCAAGAGAGCAGTACTTC
d_call: .; j_call: TRBJ2-5; v_call: TRBV28; cdr3_aa: CASRTANMETQYF; cdr3_nt: TGTGCCAGTAGGACAGCGAATATGGAGACCCAGTACTTC
d_call: .; j_call: TRBJ2-1; v_call: TRBV7-3; cdr3_aa: CASSLTQTANEQFF; cdr3_nt: TGTGCCAGCAGCTTAACGCAGACAGCCAATGAGCAGTTCTTC
d_call: .; j_call: TRBJ1-1; v_call: TRBV19; cdr3_aa: CASSTGLENTEAFF; cdr3_nt: TGTGCCAGTTCTACAGGGCTCGAAAACACTGAAGCTTTCTTT
d_call: .; j_call: TRBJ2-7; v_call: TRBV7-7; cdr3_aa: CASSLEDREDTAYEQYF; cdr3_nt: TGTGCTAGCAGCTTAGAAGATAGGGAGGACACAGCCTACGAGCAGTACTTC
d_call: .; j_call: TRBJ2-7; v_call: TRBV14; cdr3_aa: CASSQDRGNYEQYF; cdr3_nt: TGTGCCAGCAGCCAAGACAGGGGAAACTACGAGCAGTACTTC
d_call: TRBD2; j_call: TRBJ2-3; v_call: TRBV30; cdr3_aa: CAWSPLRSGVYYSTDTQYF; cdr3_nt: TGTGCCTGGAGTCCGCTCCGGAGCGGGGTCTATTATAGCACAGATACGCAGTATTTT
d_call: .; j_call: TRBJ1-4; v_call: TRBV7-9; cdr3_aa: CASSPEGRGGRKYEKLFF; cdr3_nt: TGTGCCAGCAGCCCAGAGGGCCGCGGGGGAAGGAAGTATGAAAAACTGTTTTTT
d_call: .; j_call: TRBJ1-2; v_call: TRBV19; cdr3_aa: CASSSKAGYTF; cdr3_nt: TGTGCCAGTAGTTCCAAAGCTGGCTACACCTTC
d_call: TRBD2; j_call: TRBJ2-5; v_call: TRBV7-4; cdr3_aa: CASYFSTSGGPPQETQYF; cdr3_nt: TGTGCCAGCTACTTTAGTACTAGCGGGGGGCCCCCCCAAGAGACCCAGTACTTC
d_call: TRBD1; j_call: TRBJ1-1; v_call: TRBV6-1; cdr3_aa: CASSEEATGGSVEAFF; cdr3_nt: TGTGCCAGCAGTGAAGAAGCGACAGGGGGCTCGGTAGAAGCTTTCTTT
d_call: TRBD2; j_call: TRBJ2-1; v_call: TRBV4-1; cdr3_aa: CASSRIAGGANEQFF; cdr3_nt: TGCGCCAGCAGCCGCATAGCGGGGGGGGCCAATGAGCAGTTCTTC
d_call: TRBD1; j_call: TRBJ1-3; v_call: TRBV7-9; cdr3_aa: CASSQRTGRNTIYF; cdr3_nt: TGTGCCAGCAGCCAGAGGACAGGGAGGAACACCATATATTTT
d_call: .; j_call: TRBJ1-2; v_call: TRBV11-2; cdr3_aa: CASSLDRPSGPYGYTF; cdr3_nt: TGTGCCAGCAGCTTAGATCGGCCCTCAGGGCCCTATGGCTACACCTTC
d_call: .; j_call: TRBJ2-7; v_call: TRBV30; cdr3_aa: CALQGEAYEQYF; cdr3_nt: TGTGCATTACAGGGAGAAGCCTACGAGCAGTACTTC
d_call: TRBD2; j_call: TRBJ2-3; v_call: TRBV28; cdr3_aa: CASSPLAGGPTDTQYF; cdr3_nt: TGTGCCAGCAGTCCCCTAGCGGGAGGGCCGACAGATACGCAGTATTTT
d_call: .; j_call: TRBJ2-7; v_call: TRBV7-9; cdr3_aa: CASSLGLVEYEQYF; cdr3_nt: TGTGCCAGCAGCTTAGGACTAGTCGAATACGAGCAGTACTTC
d_call: TRBD1; j_call: TRBJ2-3; v_call: TRBV4-1; cdr3_aa: CASSQDMPGTVISTDTQYF; cdr3_nt: TGCGCCAGCAGCCAAGATATGCCCGGGACAGTAATTAGCACAGATACGCAGTATTTT
d_call: TRBD2; j_call: TRBJ2-3; v_call: TRBV10-3; cdr3_aa: CAISPGLAGESTDTQYF; cdr3_nt: TGTGCCATCAGTCCAGGACTAGCGGGAGAATCCACAGATACGCAGTATTTT
d_call: TRBD1; j_call: TRBJ1-1; v_call: TRBV27; cdr3_aa: CASSPQTGVNTEAFF; cdr3_nt: TGTGCCAGCAGTCCACAGACAGGGGTGAACACTGAAGCTTTCTTT
d_call: TRBD1; j_call: TRBJ2-1; v_call: TRBV28; cdr3_aa: CASKLQGQSYNEQFF; cdr3_nt: TGTGCCAGCAAACTACAGGGGCAGTCCTACAATGAGCAGTTCTTC
d_call: TRBD2; j_call: TRBJ2-2; v_call: TRBV27; cdr3_aa: CASSLSNLAGGNTGELFF; cdr3_nt: TGTGCCAGCAGTTTATCGAACCTAGCGGGAGGGAACACCGGGGAGCTGTTTTTT
d_call: .; j_call: TRBJ2-2; v_call: TRBV5-1; cdr3_aa: CASSLETVTGELFF; cdr3_nt: TGCGCCAGCAGCTTGGAGACAGTCACCGGGGAGCTGTTTTTT
d_call: TRBD2; j_call: TRBJ2-2; v_call: TRBV4-1; cdr3_aa: CASSQKPSGSGTGGLFF; cdr3_nt: TGCGCCAGCAGCCAAAAACCGAGCGGGAGTGGGACCGGGGGGCTGTTTTTT